A selection of T cell receptor beta chains follows, all from one sample in a study of T cell responses to AZD1222 COVID-19 vaccine. The assay was immunoSEQ multiplex PCR, and TCRdb's table has in-frame clones only and misses some. The profile shows 100,000 to 120,000 clones, roughly 90% of them singletons. This specimen was peripheral blood, taken on day 0 of AZD1222 vaccination. These receptors came from an adult in good health. Each CDR3 is given without its conserved first and last residue. Fields, in order: J gene, V gene, clone size, CDR3 protein. A clone size is listed for some rows: how often the clone was seen (once, few, many), or a class if it is expanded.

>TRBJ2-2|TRBV28|.
ASSPKGGTGGLWHTGELF
>TRBJ2-2|TRBV19|.
ASSIGSAGELF
>TRBJ2-6|TRBV10-3|once
AISGGQGMAGANVLT
>TRBJ1-4|TRBV10-3|.
AIKRGTDSNEKLF
>TRBJ1-6|TRBV23-1|.
ASSRQGHSPLH
>TRBJ2-3|TRBV3-1/TRBV3-2|.
ASTGGPTTHTQY
>TRBJ1-6|TRBV11-2|.
ASSWVNSPLH
>TRBJ2-1|TRBV4-3|.
ASSQETRVNEQF
>TRBJ2-5|TRBV7-9|.
ASSIGPQETQY
>TRBJ1-2|TRBV28|.
ASSPLYGGSYT
>TRBJ2-1|TRBV5-4|.
ASSPDSGSYNEQF
>TRBJ1-5|TRBV11-2|.
ASSAIRVSQPQH
>TRBJ2-2|TRBV4-3|.
ASSQDRRGSGELF
>TRBJ1-2|TRBV3-1/TRBV3-2|many
ASSQAGRYGYT
>TRBJ1-6|TRBV9|.
ASSPSVARGSSPLH
>TRBJ1-2|TRBV6-5|.
ASSYYRGSNYGYT
>TRBJ1-1|TRBV27|.
ASISGGARAF
>TRBJ2-1|TRBV7-9|.
ASSVRDNEQF
>TRBJ2-7|TRBV4-1|.
ASSPLDRTYSYEQY
>TRBJ2-2|TRBV15|.
ATSRGQTGELF
>TRBJ1-1|TRBV29-1|once
SVARQGMNTEAF